What follows are 13 T cell receptor beta chains derived from one specimen sequenced in a study of cytomegalovirus exposure and HLA in healthy donors (dated by TCRdb to 2016 to 2017). Libraries were prepared through the immunoSEQ multiplex PCR assay. For the multiplex PCR, a mixture combining 60 forward primers for TCR Vbeta segments and 13 reverse primers for TCR Jbeta segments was used. TCRdb re-hosts the immuneACCESS table, in-frame sequences only. Its copies lack some clones; in the studies checked, an unresolved V gene accounts for under half of them, and the cause for the rest is not known. The sample contains about 120,000 clones, approximately 81% of them found a single time. Roughly 2.4% of the sample is held by the ten biggest clonotypes. The sequencing sample was made of PBMCs. Receptor source: a woman aged 40 to 50 in good health and CMV-seronegative.

The rearrangement uses TRBV21-1 and TRBJ2-7; the table's D call of TRBD1 was not tested on the DNA. TRBV21-1 is a recognized pseudogene. The CDR3 has 16 amino acids. The CDR3 sequence: CASSQEGGQGEDEQYF. The DNA of the CDR3 is TGTGCCAGCAGCCAGGAGGGGGGACAGGGCGAGGACGAGCAGTACTTC.

The chain uses TRBV28 and TRBJ2-3; 11 positions agree with TRBD1. Germline CDR1 and CDR2: MDHEN and SYDVKM. The CDR3 has 16 amino acids. The V and J ends lost 6 bases and 2 bases, in that order; junction bases with no gene match: 7. The CDR3 loop is CASRLRDRGFTDTQYF. The DNA for the CDR3 is TGTGCCAGCAGACTCCGGGACAGGGGGTTCACAGATACGCAGTATTTT.

This clone was counted only a few times. The gene calls are TRBV5-1 and TRBJ2-7; TRBD1 agrees at 8 bases. The CDR3 loop spans 15 amino acids. Germline CDR1 and CDR2: SGHRS and YFSETQ. V gave up 4 bases and J gave up 5 bases; unmatched junction bases: 11. CDR3 protein: CASSRSGTGYDEQYF. The CDR3 DNA reads TGCGCCAGCAGCCGCTCCGGGACAGGTTACGACGAGCAGTACTTC.

The V gene is TRBV6-1, the J gene TRBJ2-7; D gene uncertain. The CDR3 spans 11 residues. The V gene lost 5 bases and the J gene lost 6 bases, with 8 bases spanning the gap. In germline, CDR1 is MNHNS, CDR2 SASEGT. The CDR3 is CASSSLVEQYF. The CDR3 DNA sequence: TGTGCCAGCAGTTCTCTAGTCGAGCAGTACTTC.

CDR3 sequence (DNA): TGTGCCAGCAGTAAATACGACCCGGGCACCATATATTTT. Translated, it gives CASSKYDPGTIYF. V usage is TRBV6-1 and J usage is TRBJ1-3; D is unclear. The CDR3 has 13 residues. Looked up from germline, CDR1 is MNHNS and CDR2 is SASEGT. V was pared by 5 bases and J by 9 bases, with 14 bases between.

The chain links TRBV5-1 to TRBJ2-1, with TRBD2 identical over 9 bases. The CDR3 has 16 residues. Trimming at V came to 1 base and at J to 8 bases, leaving 10 bases not matched to a gene. CDR1 and CDR2 (germline): SGHRS, YFSETQ. In DNA form, the CDR3 reads TGCGCCAGCAGCTTGCGGTATAGCGGGAGTTACGATGAGCAGTTCTTC. It codes for CASSLRYSGSYDEQFF.

The rearrangement joins TRBV5-6 to TRBJ1-2; D might be TRBD1 (6 bases). The germline V and J ends were trimmed by 4 bases and 8 bases, with 15 bases remaining between them. The CDR3 covers 13 residues. Germline V gives CDR1 SGHDT, CDR2 YYEEEE. The CDR3 DNA is TGTGCCAGCAGCCCTAACAGGGTCTGGGGCTACACCTTC. Residues: CASSPNRVWGYTF.

With respect to this clone: In the same sample, other DNA sequences code for this CDR3. The rearrangement joins TRBV28 to TRBJ2-7, with D possibly being TRBD1 (6 bases). In germline, CDR1 is MDHEN, CDR2 SYDVKM. V lost 6 bases, J lost 3 bases, and 15 bases lay in between. This CDR3 contains 14 residues. The CDR3 loop is CASSFFQGSYEQYF. CDR3 nucleotide sequence: TGTGCCAGCAGCTTCTTTCAGGGGAGCTACGAGCAGTACTTC.

The CDR3 coding sequence is TGTGCCAGCAGGTCCTACCCGCCGGGACTAGCGGCCCAAGGTGAGCAGTTCTTC. Translated, it gives CASRSYPPGLAAQGEQFF. The rearrangement uses TRBV7-2 and TRBJ2-1, with 11 bases aligning to TRBD2. V was pared by 6 bases and J by 9 bases, with 19 bases of the junction left unmatched. This CDR3 comprises 18 residues. Germline values: CDR1 SGHTA, CDR2 FQGNSA.

This chain joins TRBV11-3 and TRBJ2-1, with 11 bases fitting TRBD2. From germline, CDR1 is SGHNT and CDR2 YENEEA. V dropped 4 bases and J dropped 8; count of bases not matched to a gene: 7. The CDR3 contains 15 residues. The DNA for the CDR3 is TGTGCCAGCAGCTCAGGACTAGCGGGCTCAGATGAGCAGTTCTTC. Translating it yields CASSSGLAGSDEQFF.

This chain joins TRBV30 and TRBJ1-1; the D is unclear. The CDR3 contains 13 residues. The germline V gene has CDR1 GTSNPN and CDR2 SVGIG (reference sequence). Trimming cost V 8 bases and J 1 base, with 14 bases left between them. The CDR3 here is CANQARANTEAFF. The CDR3 DNA sequence: TGTGCCAACCAAGCGCGGGCGAACACTGAAGCTTTCTTT.

As regards this clone: This same CDR3 is encoded by further DNA sequences in the sample. This sequence joins TRBV7-9 and TRBJ2-1; TRBD2 might be the D (6 bases). CDR3 length equals 16 residues. Looked up from germline, CDR1 is SEHNR and CDR2 is FQNEAQ (reference sequence). V lost 3 bases, J lost 5 bases, and 17 bases lay in between. CDR3 in amino acids: CASSFDRDSVNNEQFF. The CDR3 nucleotides are TGTGCCAGCAGCTTCGACCGGGACTCCGTGAACAATGAGCAGTTCTTC.

The chain is built from TRBV28 and TRBJ1-1; weak D call: TRBD1 (5 bases). This CDR3 region has 14 residues. Germline V gene sequence: CDR1 MDHEN, CDR2 SYDVKM. Deletions cut 5 bases from V and 1 base from J, with 11 bases between. CDR3 DNA: TGTGCCAGCAGTACACTACAGGAGAACACTGAAGCTTTCTTT. This translates into CASSTLQENTEAFF.